This record looks at one TCR beta chain sequence and its context. This clonotype was recorded many times. Its binding antigen is unknown. Base qualities are not provided; no much larger clone lies one nucleotide away. The treatment or condition label for this specimen denotes: live attenuated yellow fever vaccine strain. A standard Ficoll-Paque protocol was used to isolate PBMCs from peripheral blood. CD4 and CD8 T-cell fractions were isolated with Dynabeads CD4 and CD8 positive selection kits. TriZol was used to extract RNA from bulk PBMCs, from CD4 and CD8 fractions, and from dextramer-positive and dextramer-negative fractions. The entry originates in a study of T cells after yellow fever vaccination (dated 2019 in TCRdb). Some background on the complete study: The SMART-Seq v4 Ultra Low Input RNA kit was used to prepare libraries from fractions with low cell numbers. To follow T-cell clones before and after primary and booster YFV17D yellow fever vaccination, bulk TCR alpha and beta repertoires were sequenced over time. Blood samples were taken at several timepoints before and after primary and secondary immunization, and bulk PBMC replicates and cell subsets were isolated. Two healthy male donors made up the cohort, one aged 18 to 29 years and the other aged 30 to 40 years.

TCR cDNA was synthesized by 5'RACE template switching, which introduced a universal primer site and unique molecular identifiers. Priming of cDNA synthesis was performed from both the TCR alpha and TCR beta constant segments. Library amplification involved two PCR steps, and the second step added sample barcodes and sequencing adapters. Sequencing of libraries was done on Illumina HiSeq 2500 (2x100 bp) or NovaSeq (2x150 bp). The authors processed their data as follows. Demultiplexing of reads and collapsing into UMI consensus sequences were performed with MIGEC, and V(D)J alignment was carried out with MiXCR. Clonotypes responding to the vaccine were identified with edgeR on replicate PBMC samples, with the criteria of FDR below 0.01 and a log2 fold change above 5 up to day 15. CD4 or CD8 identity was assigned to each bulk clonotype according to whether the clonotype was present at higher abundance in the sequenced CD4 repertoire or the sequenced CD8 repertoire. The public reads were reanalyzed by TCRdb: fastp trimming at Q25, MiXCR alignment, in-frame beta chains only. CDR3 protein duplicates are merged, each entry listing the most common genes and DNA. In this record, the V and J calls reflect TCRdb's handling and not the investigators' own analysis. The sample has around 50,000 distinct CDR3 sequences on record, around 7% of them singletons. The top ten hold roughly 27% of the sample.

The paper as a whole reports these results and caveats: Most clones expanded after primary vaccination (approximately 97% of CD4 and approximately 90% of CD8) were re-detected after the booster, suggesting that broad memory maintenance occurred. The study included only a couple of donors, which limits how far the findings can be generalized. FACS-sorted repertoires could contain abundant contaminating clonotypes from the bulk population, so computational filtering was required. The secondary T-cell response was found to be weaker but faster than the primary response, with a peak reached on day 5 rather than on day 15. A small share of clonotypes occurred in both CD4 and CD8 compartments, likely arising from convergent recombination.

The sequence was obtained from a man younger than 30 who received the YFV17D yellow fever vaccine. This specimen was CD8+ T cells sorted from PBMCs, taken more than 14 days after the first yellow fever vaccination.

The nucleotides read TGTGCCAGCAGTTGGGGGGCGGACACCGGGGAGCTGTTTTTT. This translates into CASSWGADTGELFF. This chain is built from TRBV27 and TRBJ2-2, with a tentative D call of TRBD1 or TRBD2, each matching 6 bases. The germline V gene (reference sequence) gives CDR1 as MNHEY and CDR2 as SMNVEV. Spanning cysteine to phenylalanine, the CDR3 consists of 14 amino acids. The DNA shown is the 42-base CDR3, in frame from base 1. V gives up 4 bases and J gives up 3 bases, and the segment between their germline ends measures 9 bases.